This T cell receptor beta chain was observed in a study of blood T cell repertoires in COVID-19. The overall study: Sources were T cells, B-cell-depleted T cells, or PBMCs; the material itself was cDNA or gDNA.

V was cut by 3 bases and J by 9 bases, with 12 bases left in between. The CDR3 loop spans 13 amino acids. Germline V gives CDR1 KGHSH, CDR2 LQKENI. Repertoires were generated with immunoSEQ multiplex PCR, while TCRdb's copy carries only in-frame clones and drops some. In the table there are 100,000 or so clones, approximately 84% of which are singletons. Sequenced input: peripheral blood. The origin of this receptor is a man aged 35-49 years with active or convalescent COVID-19. This chain connects TRBV18 to TRBJ2-4; D gene ambiguous. The CDR3 nucleotides are TGTGCCAGCTCACCTACCACAGAGTTCATTCAGTACTTC. It translates to CASSPTTEFIQYF.